The 3 T cell receptor beta chains in this list originate from one sample, sequenced in a study of T cell responses to AZD1222 COVID-19 vaccine. Repertoires were generated with immunoSEQ multiplex PCR, while TCRdb's copy carries only in-frame clones and drops some. The data hold roughly 140,000 clones, with approximately 93% observed a single time. Sequenced here: peripheral blood, sampled after recovery from COVID-19. These receptor sequences come from an adult who had recovered from COVID-19.

The chain employs TRBV28 and TRBJ2-1; the match to TRBD2 covers 9 bases. This CDR3 contains 16 residues. V was pared by 6 bases and J by 2 bases, with 8 bases of the junction left unmatched. Germline V gene data show CDR1 as MDHEN and CDR2 as SYDVKM. This chain's CDR3 is CASSSNLAGTYNEQFF. For the CDR3, the DNA is TGTGCCAGCAGCTCCAACCTAGCGGGAACCTACAATGAGCAGTTCTTC. Variable domain in full (rest from reference TRBV28 and TRBJ2-1): DVKVTQSSRYLVKRTGEKVFLECVQDMDHENMFWYRQDPGLGLRLIYFSYDVKMKEKGDIPEGYSVSREKKERFSLILESASTNQTSMYLCASSSNLAGTYNEQFFGPGTRLTVL.

The chain is built from TRBV24-1 and TRBJ2-7; perhaps TRBD1 as D (6 bases). CDR3 length: 15 residues. The V gene's germline CDR1 is KGHDR and CDR2 SFDVKD. V was cut by 2 bases and J by 3 bases, with 13 bases left in between. The DNA of the CDR3 is TGTGCCACCAGTGATTCGGGGACAAGATACTACGAGCAGTACTTC. This translates into CATSDSGTRYYEQYF.

The V and J genes are TRBV5-8 and TRBJ2-2, with 10 bases aligning to TRBD1. J was trimmed by 9 bases and V by 4 bases; bases with no gene match: 9. Germline CDR1 is SGHTS and CDR2 is YDEGEE. This CDR3 spans 15 amino acids. The chain's CDR3 is CASSPGQGGFRELFF. The DNA of the CDR3 is TGTGCCAGCAGCCCTGGACAGGGGGGTTTCCGGGAGCTGTTTTTT.